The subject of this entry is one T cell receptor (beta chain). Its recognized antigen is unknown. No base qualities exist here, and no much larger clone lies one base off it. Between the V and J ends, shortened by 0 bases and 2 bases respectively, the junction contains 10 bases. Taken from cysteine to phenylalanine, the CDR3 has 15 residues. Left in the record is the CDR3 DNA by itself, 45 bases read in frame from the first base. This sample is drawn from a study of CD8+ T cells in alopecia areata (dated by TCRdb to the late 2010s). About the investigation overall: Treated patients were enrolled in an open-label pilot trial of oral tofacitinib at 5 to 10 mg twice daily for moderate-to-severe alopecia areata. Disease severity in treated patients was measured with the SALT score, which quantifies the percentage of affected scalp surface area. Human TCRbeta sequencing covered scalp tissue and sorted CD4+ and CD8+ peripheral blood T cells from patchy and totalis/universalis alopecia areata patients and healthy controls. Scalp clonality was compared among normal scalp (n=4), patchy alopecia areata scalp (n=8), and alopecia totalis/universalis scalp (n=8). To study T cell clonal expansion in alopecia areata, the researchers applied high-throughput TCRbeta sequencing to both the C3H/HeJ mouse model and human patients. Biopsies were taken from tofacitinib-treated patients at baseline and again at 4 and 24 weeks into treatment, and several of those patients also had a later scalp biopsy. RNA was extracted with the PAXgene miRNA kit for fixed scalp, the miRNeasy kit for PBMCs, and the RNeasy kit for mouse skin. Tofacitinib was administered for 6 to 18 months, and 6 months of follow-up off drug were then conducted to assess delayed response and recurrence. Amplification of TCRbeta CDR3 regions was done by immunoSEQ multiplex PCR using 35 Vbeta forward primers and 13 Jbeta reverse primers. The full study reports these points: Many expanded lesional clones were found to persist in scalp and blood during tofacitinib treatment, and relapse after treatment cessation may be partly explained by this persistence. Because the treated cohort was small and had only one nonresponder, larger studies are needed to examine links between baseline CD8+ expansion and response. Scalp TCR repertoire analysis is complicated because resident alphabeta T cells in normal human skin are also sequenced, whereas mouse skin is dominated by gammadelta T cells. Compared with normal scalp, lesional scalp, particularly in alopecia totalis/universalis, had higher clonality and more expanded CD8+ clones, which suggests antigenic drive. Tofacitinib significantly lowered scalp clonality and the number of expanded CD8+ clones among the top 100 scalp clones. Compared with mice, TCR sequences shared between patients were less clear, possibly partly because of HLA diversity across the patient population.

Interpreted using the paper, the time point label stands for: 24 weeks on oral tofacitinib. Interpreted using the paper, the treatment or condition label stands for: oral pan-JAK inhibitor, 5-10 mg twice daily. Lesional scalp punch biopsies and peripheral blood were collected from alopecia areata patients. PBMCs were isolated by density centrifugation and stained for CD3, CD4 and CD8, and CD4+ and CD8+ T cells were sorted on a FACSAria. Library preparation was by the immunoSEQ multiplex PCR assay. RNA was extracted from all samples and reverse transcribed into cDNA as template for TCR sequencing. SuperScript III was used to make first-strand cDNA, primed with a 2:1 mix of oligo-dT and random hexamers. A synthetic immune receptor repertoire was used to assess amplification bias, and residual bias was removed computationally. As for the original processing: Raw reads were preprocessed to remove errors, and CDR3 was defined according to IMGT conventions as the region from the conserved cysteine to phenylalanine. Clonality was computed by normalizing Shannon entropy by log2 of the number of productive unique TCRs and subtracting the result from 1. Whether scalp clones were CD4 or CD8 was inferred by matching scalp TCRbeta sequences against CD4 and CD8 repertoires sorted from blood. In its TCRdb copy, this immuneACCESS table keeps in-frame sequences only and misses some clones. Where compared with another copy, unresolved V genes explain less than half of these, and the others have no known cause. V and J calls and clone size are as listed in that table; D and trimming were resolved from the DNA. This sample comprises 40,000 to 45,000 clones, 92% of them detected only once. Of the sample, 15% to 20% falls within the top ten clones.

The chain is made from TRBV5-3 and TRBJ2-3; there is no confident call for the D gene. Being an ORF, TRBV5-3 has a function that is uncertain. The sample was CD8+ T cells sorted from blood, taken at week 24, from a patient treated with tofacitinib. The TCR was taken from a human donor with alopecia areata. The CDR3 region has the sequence CARSLDGRYTDTQYF. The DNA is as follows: TGTGCCAGAAGCTTGGATGGCAGGTACACAGATACGCAGTATTTT.